This TCR beta chain was retrieved from a study of cytomegalovirus exposure and HLA in healthy donors (TCRdb year 2017). General notes on the study: An earlier analysis of roughly 500 of the donors reported roughly 300 Gb of sequence data and around 110 million unique TCR beta sequences obtained from some 200 million T cells. Alongside the repertoire data, information on donor age, sex, ethnicity and CMV serostatus was compiled. All discovery cohort repertoires had been generated on a single sequencing platform. Typing coverage varied by locus: about 620-630 donors for A, B, C, DRB1 and DQB1; more than 500 for DQA1; 600 to 610 for DPA1; roughly 470 for DPB1. To study patterns of TCR occurrence, a later analysis re-analyzed previously published TCR beta repertoires from 700 or so donors and added high-resolution HLA genotyping. High-throughput TCR immunosequencing, statistical association of individual TCRs with disease status, and machine learning were combined to predict cytomegalovirus infection status. Among the approximately 420 genotyped donors, approximately 82% belonged to the genetic ancestry cluster associated with self-reported Caucasian donors. In an earlier analysis of about 590 of the donors, high-throughput TCR beta sequencing was used to judge whether each TCR beta V gene segment behaved as functional or pseudogenic. Roughly 5 DR-DQ haplotypes were handled as single units for association and clustering, since linkage in the cohort was strong. HLA typing covered class I and class II loci at four-digit resolution. The study used immunosequencing to profile the T cell repertoires of approximately 640 subjects and linked those repertoires to cytomegalovirus serostatus. A later genetic analysis took genome-wide SNP genotypes for about three fifths of the 666 donors and used that subset as a discovery cohort. The study was designed to test whether signatures of past pathogen exposure could be identified by cataloging public T cell receptors. Among under 450 genotyped donors of the cohort, an average of around 240,000 unique TCR beta nucleotide sequences were sequenced per donor, roughly 18% of them non-productive. In the later analysis, no new phenotypic data were used to find candidate immune exposures; instead, reliance was placed on TCR beta sequences and their occurrence across donors. A separate validation cohort of over 95 different subjects was used in addition to the approximately 610-subject first cohort. Approximately 310 gigabases of sequencing data and approximately 85 million unique TCR sequences were included in an early release covering about 700 HLA-typed donors.

Concerning this clone itself: Its antigen target is currently unknown. No base quality information exists; no much larger clone differs at one position.

Libraries were built with the immunoSEQ multiplex PCR assay. For the multiplex PCR, a mixture combining 60 forward primers for TCR Vbeta segments and 13 reverse primers for TCR Jbeta segments was used. A multiplex PCR assay on genomic DNA amplified the CDR3 region of rearranged TCR beta genes. The Illumina HiSeq System was used to sequence the amplified TCR beta libraries as 87-base-pair reads. In the source study's methods: A later analysis counted some 80 million unique TCR beta chains across the approximately 700 repertoires, and roughly 10 million of these chains were shared by at least two donors. Raw reads were error-corrected and collapsed into unique sequences by a nearest-neighbor algorithm in which closely related sequences were merged to remove PCR and sequencing errors. Alignment of CDR3 sequences to IMGT reference sequences was used to assign V, D and J gene segments. For a sequence to be retained, at least a six-nucleotide match to both a V gene segment and a J gene segment was required. A rearrangement was called productive if the CDR3 had no stop codons and remained in frame with V and J, and every other rearrangement was called non-productive. Following IMGT convention, CDR3 was defined as the stretch from the second conserved V-encoded cysteine up to the conserved J-encoded phenylalanine. The earlier analysis of about 620 of the donors excluded sequences that lacked an unambiguous match to a single V gene segment. An earlier analysis of just under 600 of the donors called V segments functional above 56.7% productive rearrangements and segregating when the between-donor standard deviation exceeded 5%. To diagnose cytomegalovirus status from the catalog of TCR beta chain sequences, a statistical classification framework was built. In a later analysis, V and J genes were assigned by comparing TCR nucleotide sequences against IMGT/GENE-DB human TR gene sequences. Using the TCRdist pipeline, a later analysis assigned CDR3 sequences along with most-parsimonious VDJ recombination scenarios. In a later analysis, each TCR beta chain was defined by its CDR3 amino acid sequence together with its V-gene family, and reads without a unique V-gene family were excluded. As a way to deal with suspected cross-contamination and a sequencing artifact, a later analysis dropped 640 or so nucleotide sequences that were highly shared and had low generation probability. In a later analysis, a clonal expansion index was calculated for each public chain from normalized within-repertoire ranks of inferred template counts. A later analysis computed generation probabilities with a VDJ recombination model fitted to out-of-frame rearrangements, and checked the results against IGoR. In a later analysis, TCR-TCR, TCR-HLA and TCR-CMV co-occurrence was scored with hypergeometric tests, and a repertoire-size bias correction was applied to TCR pairs. False discovery rates were estimated in a later analysis by permuting HLA or CMV assignments 20 times. In a later analysis, co-occurring TCRs were grouped using DBSCAN, with TCRdist sequence similarity added in when clustering inside HLA-allele-positive subsets. Co-occurrence clustering excluded repertoires with fewer than 30,000 or more than 120,000 public chains, plus five with anomalous nucleotide sharing. TCRdb limited this immuneACCESS table to in-frame rearrangements with V and J called. A share of clones is missing; checked studies link under half to unresolved V genes, and the rest is unexplained. Clone size and V and J calls were adopted from that table, with D and trimming inferred from the DNA. For this sample the table gives 120,000 to 150,000 clones, of which over 60% were detected only once. The ten largest clones take up approximately 13% of the sample.

Broader findings and caveats from the paper: HLA typing was unavailable for some donors at each locus, so association tests used only the typed subset. In a later analysis, HLA-associated TCR beta chains were found to be more clonally expanded and to have lower generation probabilities than equally common non-associated chains. The classifier was reported to diagnose cytomegalovirus status with high specificity and sensitivity in both the original and validation cohorts. A total of around 150 TCR beta chains were listed by the study as associated with cytomegalovirus. In a later genetic analysis, fewer N-insertions in productive TCRs were reported among donors in an Asian-associated ancestry cluster than the approximately 710-donor mean. A further reported finding was that TCR beta sequences accurately predicted the HLA-A and HLA-B alleles for most subjects in the first cohort. Correlated functional status among segregating V segments might reflect linkage disequilibrium, but an unknown experimental factor could not be ruled out. This cohort had only TCR beta chains sequenced, and the lack of alpha or paired-chain data limited which features could be detected. According to the authors, the approach could potentially be generalized to other disease states and immunological phenotypes. According to a later analysis, parvovirus B19, influenza, CMV and Epstein-Barr virus appeared linked to several top co-occurrence clusters. Across donors, most TCR sequences were observed very rarely, whereas some public TCRs were present in many individuals. Presence/absence analyses assumed roughly uniform sequencing depth across donors, an assumption that may not hold. Because counts were too low, around 18 rarely observed V segments, including chromosome 9 orphons, were left out of the earlier analysis of 587 of the donors. In vitro tests confirmed that a few of the cytomegalovirus-associated TCR beta chains recognize cytomegalovirus antigens. A later genetic analysis associated a missense DCLRE1C variant with V-gene and J-gene trimming of TCR beta chains, and an independent cohort replicated the association. A later analysis found that TCR association rates varied across HLA loci, with DRB1 alleles showing the most associated TCRs and HLA-C alleles the fewest. In a later analysis, around 15,000 TCR beta sequences were associated with specific HLA alleles at a false discovery rate of 0.05. Immune exposure information for the cohort was limited to CMV serostatus. When HLA alleles, especially DR and DQ, strongly co-occurred, attributing TCR associations to individual alleles was difficult. Broadly in line with IMGT annotations, most TCR beta V segments showed up in productive rearrangements about 90% or about 30% of the time in an earlier analysis of several hundred of the donors. Most CMV-associated TCR beta chains appeared to be HLA-restricted in a later analysis, and the HLA associations seemed to be driven largely by CMV exposure. A group of highly shared sequence variants was considered likely to be a technical artifact of the sequencing pipeline.

The cohort comprised some 730 healthy bone marrow donors. All cohort members were sampled while nominally healthy, although unrecorded immune exposures were likely present. The donor tested CMV seropositive, placing the donor among the 289 seropositive members of the cohort. Each donor provided a peripheral blood sample, and peripheral blood mononuclear cells were used for TCR beta sequencing. The Qiagen DNeasy Blood Extraction Kit was used to extract genomic DNA from the blood cell samples. This TCR was recovered from a man in his forties or fifties in good health and CMV-seropositive. Sequencing was done on a sample of PBMCs.

The sequenced DNA: TGTGCTAGTGGTCCACAGGGACGCGCTGAAGCTTTCTTT. Its protein product is CASGPQGRAEAFF. Here the chain combines TRBV12-5 and TRBJ1-1, with TRBD1 tentatively as D gene (6 bases match). Deletion took 5 bases off V and 6 bases off J, with a span of 13 bases between the germline ends. Its CDR3 holds 13 amino acids, cysteine through phenylalanine. Only the CDR3 region is kept as DNA, spanning 39 bases read in frame from base 1. In the germline V gene, CDR1 corresponds to LGHNT and CDR2 to FRNRAP.